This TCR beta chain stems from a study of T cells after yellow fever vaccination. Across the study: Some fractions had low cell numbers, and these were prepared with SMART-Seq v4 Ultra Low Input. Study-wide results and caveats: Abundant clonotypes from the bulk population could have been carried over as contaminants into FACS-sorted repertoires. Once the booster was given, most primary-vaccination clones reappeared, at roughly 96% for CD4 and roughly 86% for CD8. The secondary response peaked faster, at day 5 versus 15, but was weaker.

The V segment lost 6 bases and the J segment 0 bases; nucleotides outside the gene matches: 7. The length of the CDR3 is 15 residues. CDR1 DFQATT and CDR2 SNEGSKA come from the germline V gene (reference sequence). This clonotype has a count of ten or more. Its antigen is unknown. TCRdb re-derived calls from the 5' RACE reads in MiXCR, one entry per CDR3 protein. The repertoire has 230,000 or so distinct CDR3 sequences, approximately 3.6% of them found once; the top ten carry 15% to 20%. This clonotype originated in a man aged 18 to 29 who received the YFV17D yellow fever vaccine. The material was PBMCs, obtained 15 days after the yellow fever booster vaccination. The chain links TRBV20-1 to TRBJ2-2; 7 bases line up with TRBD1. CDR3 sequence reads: CSARKGQSNTGELFF. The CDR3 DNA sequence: TGCAGTGCAAGAAAGGGACAGTCGAACACCGGGGAGCTGTTTTTT.